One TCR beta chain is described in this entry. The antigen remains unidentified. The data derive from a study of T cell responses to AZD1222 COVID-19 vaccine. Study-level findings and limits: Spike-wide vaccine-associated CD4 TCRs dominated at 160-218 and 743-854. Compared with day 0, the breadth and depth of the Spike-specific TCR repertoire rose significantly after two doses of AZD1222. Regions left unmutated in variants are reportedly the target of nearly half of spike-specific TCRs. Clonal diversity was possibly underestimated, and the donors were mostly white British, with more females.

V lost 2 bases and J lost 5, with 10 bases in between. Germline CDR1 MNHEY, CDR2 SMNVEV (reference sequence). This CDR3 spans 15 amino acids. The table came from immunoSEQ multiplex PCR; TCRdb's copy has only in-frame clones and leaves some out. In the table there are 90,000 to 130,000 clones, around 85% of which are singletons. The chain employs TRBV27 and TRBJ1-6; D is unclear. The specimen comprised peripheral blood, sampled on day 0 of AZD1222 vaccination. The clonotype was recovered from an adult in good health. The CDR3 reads CASSLRPVHNSPLHF. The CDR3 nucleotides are TGTGCCAGCAGTTTACGTCCGGTCCATAATTCACCCCTCCACTTT.